This TCR beta chain was profiled in a study of beta chain features in type 1 diabetes. Study outcomes and limitations: TCRB CDR3s were moderately but significantly shorter in Type 1 diabetes patients in all four CD4+ subsets. Researchers caution that PCR might favor shorter templates, equally among patients and controls.

The sample holds many counts of this clone. The antigen is not known. Since all of the isolated RNA was reverse transcribed, expressed TCRB transcripts were what got sequenced. Repertoires were generated with immunoSEQ multiplex PCR, while TCRdb's copy carries only in-frame clones and drops some. The table records nearly 350,000 clones, 9.3% of them present only once. This TCR was recovered from a man in his thirties or forties with type 1 diabetes. Sequenced: central memory CD4+ T cells from blood.

CDR3 in amino acids: CASSSYYGGLNTEAFF. The CDR3 coding sequence is TGTGCCAGCAGCTCCTATTACGGGGGGCTGAACACTGAAGCTTTCTTT. The chain employs TRBV7-2 and TRBJ1-1; TRBD1 is a possible D gene (6 bases). CDR1 and CDR2 from the germline V gene are SGHTA and FQGNSA. CDR3 size: 16 residues. V was trimmed by 4 bases and J by 0 bases, leaving 15 bases between them. The entire variable domain, with the rest obtained from reference TRBV7-2 and TRBJ1-1, is as follows: GAGVSQSPSNKVTEKGKDVELRCDPISGHTALYWYRQSLGQGLEFLIYFQGNSAPDKSGLPSDRFSAERTGGSVSTLTIQRTQQEDSAVYLCASSSYYGGLNTEAFFGQGTRLTVV.